The 17 T cell receptor beta chains below all came from one sample that was sequenced in a study of tumor and adjacent non-tumor tissue in lung cancer (dated by TCRdb to 2017 to 2018). Bulk unsorted tissue served as the source for RNA extraction, and RNA quality was assessed using a NanoDrop ND-1000 and an Agilent 2100. The library relied on multiplex PCR. The sample was run on an Illumina HiSeq 2500. TCRbeta libraries were constructed through three rounds of nested PCR with primers (Table S4) according to protocols modified from ARM-PCR. TCRdb reprocessing: public reads trimmed at Q25 with fastp, clones called with MiXCR, in-frame beta chains kept. Entries are consolidated by CDR3 protein sequence, retaining the most common genes and DNA. This sample holds 100,000 to 150,000 distinct CDR3 sequences; around three fifths were observed only once. The ten largest clones add up to roughly 12% of the sample.

Sequencing input: lung tumor tissue. All receptors come from a man aged 30 to 39 with non-small cell lung cancer.

With regard to this clonotype: This may be a read error, as it is one base from a much larger clone. The chain joins TRBV6-5 to TRBJ2-3, with TRBD1 as a possible D gene (5 bases). V was trimmed by 7 bases and J by 1 base, leaving 12 bases between them. The CDR3 runs to 14 residues. The germline CDR1 and CDR2 sequences are MNHEY and SVGAGI. The DNA for the CDR3 is TGTGCCAGCAATACCCTAGGGGGCACAGATACGCAGTATTTT. Protein: CASNTLGGTDTQYF.

On this clonotype: A read error may be the cause here, since a much bigger clone is one base away. This sequence joins TRBV6-1 and TRBJ2-7; 8 bases fit TRBD1. From germline, CDR1 is MNHNS and CDR2 SASEGT. The CDR3 is 14 amino acids. V dropped 6 bases and J dropped 0; count of bases not matched to a gene: 4. DNA for the CDR3: TGTGCCAGCAGGACAGGGGCCCTCTCCTACGAGCAGTACGTC. It specifies CASRTGALSYEQYV.

With regard to this clonotype: This could be a read error, since a much larger clone is one nucleotide away. The CDR3 reads CSARGRTSGEHSYEQYF. CDR3 sequence (DNA): TGCAGTGCTAGAGGGAGGACTAGCGGGGAGCACTCCTACGAGCAGTACTTC. V usage is TRBV20-1 and J usage is TRBJ2-7; 12 nucleotides match TRBD2. The CDR3 covers 17 residues. CDR1 is DFQATT, CDR2 SNEGSKA, per germline (reference sequence). J lost 0 bases, V lost 1 base, and 7 bases had no gene match.

J is TRBJ2-3 and V is TRBV20-1; perhaps TRBD2 as D (7 bases). From germline, CDR1 is DFQATT and CDR2 SNEGSKA (reference sequence). The CDR3 has 13 residues. Here the CDR3 DNA reads TGCGGTGTTAGGGGGGGAAGCACAGATACGCAGTATTTT. Translation: CGVRGGSTDTQYF.

A word on this clonotype: At one boundary the junction diverges from the germline segment, which might be a read error. The DNA for the CDR3 is TGTGCCAGCAGCCGAGCGGGGTCTAGCACAGATATGCAGTATTTT. It is translated as CASSRAGSSTDMQYF. The chain links TRBV4-2 to TRBJ2-3, with TRBD2 identical over 7 bases. Germline V gene sequence: CDR1 LGHNA, CDR2 YNFKEQ. CDR3 length: 15 amino acids.

Notes on this clonotype: No conserved phenylalanine or tryptophan ends this CDR3, so it is likely a read error. The gene calls are TRBV20-1 and TRBJ2-1, with 7 positions matching TRBD1. Germline assignment: CDR1 DFQATT and CDR2 SNEGSKA (reference sequence). This CDR3 region has 14 residues. The trim removed 6 bases at V and 3 bases at J, leaving 8 bases unmatched. DNA of the CDR3: TGCAGTGCCCCGGTACAGGGGAACTACAATGAGCAGTTCTCC. Protein: CSAPVQGNYNEQFS.

About this clonotype: A much larger clone differs from this one at a single base, so this may be a read error. This chain links TRBV6-6 with TRBJ1-6; D remains ambiguous. CDR3 length: 11 residues. Germline loops: CDR1 MNHNY, CDR2 SVGAGI (reference sequence). The DNA for the CDR3 is TGTGCCAGCAGTTCAAAGGGTCCCCTCCTCTTT. Translating gives CASSSKGPLLF.

J is TRBJ2-1 and V is TRBV28; D may be TRBD2 (5 bases). The CDR3 is made up of 14 amino acids. Germline V lookup: CDR1 MDHEN, CDR2 SYDVKM. Deletions cut 7 bases from V and 4 bases from J, with 14 bases between. The CDR3 nucleotides are TGTGCCAGCACCTGGCAACGGGGATACAATGAGCAGTTCTTC. This sequence encodes CASTWQRGYNEQFF.

This clonotype was seen at least ten times. The V gene is TRBV5-6, the J gene TRBJ2-1; no firm D call. The germline V and J ends were trimmed by 4 bases and 10 bases, with 9 bases remaining between them. The CDR3 is 11 amino acids. The germline V gene encodes CDR1 SGHDT and CDR2 YYEEEE. The CDR3 sequence is CASSGRVEQFF. The CDR3 DNA sequence: TGTGCCAGCAGCGGGCGTGTCGAGCAGTTCTTC.

Turning to this clonotype: A junction boundary mismatches the germline segment, possibly from a read error. The chain uses TRBV6-5 and TRBJ1-2, with TRBD1 matching over 8 bases. The CDR3 totals 13 residues. Germline V gene data show CDR1 as MNHEY and CDR2 as SVGAGI. The CDR3: CTSSPDRGYGYTF. The CDR3 DNA is TGTACCAGCAGCCCCGACAGGGGATACGGCTACACCTTC.

A remark on this clonotype: The conserved phenylalanine or tryptophan normally closing the CDR3 is absent here, so this likely arose from a read error. The chain combines TRBV24-1 with TRBJ2-5, with a possible D match to TRBD2 (6 bases). The CDR3 runs 16 residues. From germline, CDR1 is KGHDR and CDR2 SFDVKD. The CDR3 here is CATSDPQGGLQEIQYL. The CDR3 bases are TGTGCCACCAGTGATCCGCAGGGAGGACTCCAAGAGATCCAGTACTTG.

The chain links TRBV12-3 or TRBV12-4 to TRBJ1-3; D remains ambiguous. The V end lost 3 bases, the J end lost 5 bases, and 14 bases lay between the germline ends. CDR3 length: 15 amino acids. CDR3 DNA: TGTGCCAGCAGTTTTTCAGTCAGCCGGCGAAACACCATATATTTT. Amino acid sequence: CASSFSVSRRNTIYF.

Worth noting for this clonotype: The junction and the germline gene differ at one end; a read error may be behind it. This chain uses TRBV6-1 with TRBJ2-5; D possibly corresponds to TRBD1 (6 bases). CDR1 MNHNS and CDR2 SASEGT come from the germline V gene. This CDR3 has 11 residues. The CDR3 spells CAGSEGGTQYF. CDR3 bases: TGTGCCGGCAGTGAAGGGGGGACCCAGTACTTC.

A note on this clonotype: This sequence may be a read error, since a much larger clone differs from it by one base. The V gene is TRBV4-1, the J gene TRBJ2-3; TRBD2 might be the D (5 bases). The CDR3 extends over 12 amino acids. The V gene's germline CDR1 is MGHRA and CDR2 YSYEKL. V lost 7 bases and J 8 bases, leaving 13 bases between the germline ends. The CDR3 is CASIQTRGTQYF. CDR3 coding DNA: TGCGCCAGCATCCAGACCCGGGGTACGCAGTATTTT.

Note on this clonotype: A read error may account for a junction end that differs from germline. The V and J genes are TRBV20-1 and TRBJ1-4; D is unclear. The CDR3 contains 12 residues. CDR1 and CDR2 (germline): DFQATT, SNEGSKA (reference sequence). The CDR3 region has the DNA TGCTATGCTACTTATCGGGCTGAAAAACTGCTTTTT. This gives the protein CYATYRAEKLLF.

By sample share, this clonotype is medium-sized (0.01 to 0.1%). V gene TRBV20-1 combines with J gene TRBJ2-1; TRBD2 aligns across 7 bases. Germline V gene sequence: CDR1 DFQATT, CDR2 SNEGSKA (reference sequence). The CDR3 sequence is 14 residues long. J was trimmed by 4 bases and V by 0 bases; bases with no gene match: 3. The CDR3 spells CSARDAGGYNEQFF. The CDR3, as DNA: TGCAGTGCTAGAGATGCCGGGGGGTACAATGAGCAGTTCTTC.

Comment on this clonotype: This may stem from a read error, because a much larger clone lies one nucleotide away. The V and J genes are TRBV6-1 and TRBJ2-2, with D maybe TRBD2 (5 bases). Germline V gene sequence: CDR1 MNHNS, CDR2 SASEGT. The CDR3 has 16 amino acids. CDR3 in amino acids: CASRAFGHIYTGELYF. CDR3 nucleotide sequence: TGTGCCAGCAGGGCTTTCGGGCACATCTACACCGGGGAGCTGTATTTT.